This entry is about one T cell receptor (beta chain). Its target is unknown. The data were obtained in a study of cytomegalovirus exposure and HLA in healthy donors. On the study more broadly: Earlier, 150 million to 200 million T cells were analyzed, and about 100 million unique TCR beta sequences were found among them. Broader study findings: DRB1 showed the most TCR associations and HLA-C the fewest in a later analysis, as rates varied by HLA locus. Both high specificity and high sensitivity reportedly marked the classifier's diagnosis of cytomegalovirus status.

The PCR had 60 Vbeta and 13 Jbeta primers. Sequencing used immunoSEQ multiplex PCR; TCRdb keeps in-frame clones, though not all of them. The data hold 130,000 to 150,000 clones, with about 74% observed a single time. Germline loops: CDR1 SGDLS, CDR2 YYNGEE. V was pared by 1 base and J by 5 bases, with 18 bases between. The CDR3 totals 17 residues. The donors, nominally healthy at sampling, likely had unrecorded immune exposures. This chain joins TRBV9 and TRBJ2-2; weak D call: TRBD1 (5 bases). Sequenced sample: PBMCs. The receptor was isolated from a woman aged 50 to 65 in good health and CMV-seronegative. CDR3 residues: CASSVNPTQGVTGELFF. The CDR3 nucleotides read TGTGCCAGCAGCGTAAACCCCACGCAAGGGGTAACCGGGGAGCTGTTTTTT.